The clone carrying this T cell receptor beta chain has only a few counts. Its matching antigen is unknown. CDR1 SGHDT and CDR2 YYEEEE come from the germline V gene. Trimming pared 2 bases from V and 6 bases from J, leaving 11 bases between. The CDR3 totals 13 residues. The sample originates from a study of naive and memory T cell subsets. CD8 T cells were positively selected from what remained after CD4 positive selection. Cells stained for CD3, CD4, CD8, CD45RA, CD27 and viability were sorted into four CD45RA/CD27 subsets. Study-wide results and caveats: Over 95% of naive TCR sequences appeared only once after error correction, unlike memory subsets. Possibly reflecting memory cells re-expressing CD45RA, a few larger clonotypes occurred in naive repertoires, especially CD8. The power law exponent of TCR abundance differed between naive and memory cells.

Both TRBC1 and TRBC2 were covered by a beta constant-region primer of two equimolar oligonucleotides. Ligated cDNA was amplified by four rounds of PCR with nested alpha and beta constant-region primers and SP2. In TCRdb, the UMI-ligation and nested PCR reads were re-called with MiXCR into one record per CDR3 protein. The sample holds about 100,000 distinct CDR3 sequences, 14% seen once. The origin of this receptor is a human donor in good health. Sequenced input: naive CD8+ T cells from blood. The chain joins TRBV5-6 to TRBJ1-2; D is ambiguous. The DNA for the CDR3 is TGTGCCAGCAGCTTTGATAACGGGAATGGCTACACCTTC. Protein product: CASSFDNGNGYTF. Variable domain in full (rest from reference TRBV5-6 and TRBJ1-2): DAGVTQSPTHLIKTRGQQVTLRCSPKSGHDTVSWYQQALGQGPQFIFQYYEEEERQRGNFPDRFSGHQFPNYSSELNVNALLLGDSALYLCASSFDNGNGYTFGSGTRLTVV.